Below are 16 T cell receptor beta chains sequenced from a single sample in a study of technical replicates of blood from a few donors. TCRdb's table, derived via immunoSEQ multiplex PCR, lists solely in-frame clones and lacks some. The table shows 65,000 to 85,000 clones, with 90% to 95% occurring only once. Sequences were obtained from T cells isolated from PBMCs. These receptors came from a human donor in good health.

The rearrangement joins TRBV28 to TRBJ1-2; 10 bases line up with TRBD1. Germline values: CDR1 MDHEN, CDR2 SYDVKM. The CDR3 covers 11 residues. V lost 11 bases and J lost 7; bases outside the gene matches: 4. The CDR3: CAGGQGFGYTF. CDR3 in DNA: TGTGCCGGGGGACAGGGGTTTGGCTACACCTTC.

This chain uses TRBV5-1 with TRBJ1-1; maybe TRBD1 (6 bases). The V gene's germline CDR1 is SGHRS and CDR2 YFSETQ. This CDR3 is 15 amino acids long. Trimming removed 0 bases at V and 0 bases at J, with 9 bases between. This chain's CDR3 is CASSLGRDMNTEAFF. CDR3 DNA: TGCGCCAGCAGCTTGGGCAGGGACATGAACACTGAAGCTTTCTTT.

The gene calls are TRBV4-1 and TRBJ2-5; TRBD2 matches at 9 bases. CDR3 length: 17 residues. Germline V gives CDR1 MGHRA, CDR2 YSYEKL. Trimming took 0 bases from V and 5 from J; bases not matched to a gene: 10. The CDR3 sequence is CASSQDGLAGSWETQYF. DNA for the CDR3: TGCGCCAGCAGCCAAGACGGGCTAGCGGGAAGTTGGGAGACCCAGTACTTC.

V gene TRBV5-1 combines with J gene TRBJ2-2; the D gene is possibly TRBD2 (5 bases). Germline CDR1 reads SGHRS; CDR2 reads YFSETQ. The CDR3 sequence is 13 residues long. V shed 4 bases and J shed 4 bases, with 8 bases lying between them. This CDR3 reads CASSVSATGELFF. CDR3 nucleotides: TGCGCCAGCAGCGTTAGCGCCACCGGGGAGCTGTTTTTT.

V gene TRBV4-3 combines with J gene TRBJ2-1; D perhaps matches TRBD1 (5 bases). The germline V gene has CDR1 LGHNA and CDR2 YSLEER. The CDR3 spans 18 residues. V lost 5 bases and J 0 bases, leaving 20 bases between the germline ends. This CDR3 reads CASSRARGAPSSYNEQFF. The CDR3 DNA sequence: TGCGCCAGCAGCAGAGCGCGTGGGGCCCCCAGCTCCTACAATGAGCAGTTCTTC.

V is TRBV28 and J is TRBJ2-1; 13 bases map to TRBD2. Germline lookup yields CDR1 MDHEN and CDR2 SYDVKM. The CDR3 has 17 amino acids. Trimming removed 6 bases from V and 4 bases from J; junction bases left unmatched: 9. The CDR3 reads CASRSPTSGRLYNEQFF. CDR3 nucleotides: TGTGCCAGCAGATCCCCGACTAGCGGGAGGTTGTACAATGAGCAGTTCTTC.

The genes are TRBV7-2 and TRBJ1-1; tentative D call: TRBD1 (5 bases). The CDR3 extends over 12 amino acids. V lost 5 bases and J lost 4, with 8 bases in between. Germline V gene lookup returns CDR1 SGHTA and CDR2 FQGNSA. The CDR3 region has the DNA TGTGCCAGCAGCCTACAGGTCACTGAAGCTTTCTTT. Its translation: CASSLQVTEAFF.

V gene TRBV18 combines with J gene TRBJ1-2; 8 bases agree with TRBD1. This CDR3 has 13 residues. The V and J ends lost 4 bases and 8 bases, in that order; junction bases with no gene match: 6. In germline, CDR1 is KGHSH, CDR2 LQKENI. Here the CDR3 reads CASSHPTGVGYTF. As DNA, the CDR3 is TGTGCCAGCTCACACCCGACAGGGGTCGGCTACACCTTC.

The rearrangement links TRBV10-1 to TRBJ2-1; no reliable D call. This CDR3 comprises 13 residues. The germline gives CDR1 WNHNN, CDR2 SYGVQD (reference sequence). V was shortened by 2 bases and J by 9 bases, with 11 bases between the two germline ends. CDR3 sequence: CASSEVTTGEQFF. In DNA form, the CDR3 reads TGCGCCAGCAGTGAGGTAACTACTGGTGAGCAGTTCTTC.

J is TRBJ1-4 and V is TRBV7-2, with D uncertain. CDR1 SGHTA and CDR2 FQGNSA come from the germline V gene. The CDR3 is 13 amino acids. Trimming took off 2 bases at V and 8 bases at J, with 9 bases between the two ends. The CDR3: CASSLPSAEKLFF. CDR3 nucleotides: TGTGCCAGCAGCTTACCCAGCGCAGAAAAACTGTTTTTT.

The chain carries TRBV10-3 and TRBJ2-1; the match to TRBD2 covers 11 bases. The CDR3 runs 14 residues. Germline CDR1 is ENHRY and CDR2 is SYGVKD. V was clipped by 6 bases and J by 5 bases; unmatched bases: 3. The CDR3 reads CAIRQGLADNEQFF. In DNA, the CDR3 is TGTGCCATCAGGCAGGGACTAGCGGACAATGAGCAGTTCTTC.

V and J are TRBV7-2 and TRBJ1-3; tentatively, D is TRBD1 (5 bases). V was cut by 2 bases and J by 0 bases, with 17 bases left in between. The germline CDR1 and CDR2 sequences are SGHTA and FQGNSA. The CDR3 extends over 18 amino acids. Written as DNA, the CDR3 is TGTGCCAGCAGCTTATTAAGCGCAGGGCCGCTCTCTGGAAACACCATATATTTT. Encoded protein: CASSLLSAGPLSGNTIYF. Full variable domain (outside the CDR3, taken from reference TRBV7-2 and TRBJ1-3): GAGVSQSPSNKVTEKGKDVELRCDPISGHTALYWYRQSLGQGLEFLIYFQGNSAPDKSGLPSDRFSAERTGGSVSTLTIQRTQQEDSAVYLCASSLLSAGPLSGNTIYFGEGSWLTVV.

This chain connects TRBV7-2 to TRBJ2-4, with TRBD2 as a possible D gene (5 bases). V gave up 4 bases and J gave up 2 bases, with 12 bases separating them. The CDR3 runs to 15 residues. Germline values: CDR1 SGHTA, CDR2 FQGNSA. The CDR3 DNA sequence: TGTGCCAGCAGCTCTCCCCGACTACCCAAAAACATTCAGTACTTC. It translates to CASSSPRLPKNIQYF.

The chain is built from TRBV7-2 and TRBJ1-3; the match to TRBD1 covers 8 bases. Germline CDR1 SGHTA, CDR2 FQGNSA. V shed 4 bases and J 0 bases; nucleotides not matched to a gene: 5. This CDR3 is 16 amino acids long. CDR3 coding DNA: TGTGCCAGCAGCTCCCCCGGACAGGGCTCTGGAAACACCATATATTTT. Its protein is CASSSPGQGSGNTIYF.

The rearrangement uses TRBV5-5 and TRBJ2-7; D remains unclear. V was trimmed by 3 bases and J by 2 bases, leaving 3 bases between them. This CDR3 has 11 residues. Germline assignment: CDR1 SGHKS and CDR2 YYEKEE (reference sequence). The CDR3 region is CASSSTYEQYF. CDR3 bases: TGTGCCAGCAGCTCAACCTACGAGCAGTACTTC.

This chain links TRBV30 with TRBJ2-3; D is undetermined. The CDR3 consists of 14 residues. Trimming stripped 0 bases from V and 0 bases from J, with 7 bases between. Germline loops: CDR1 GTSNPN, CDR2 SVGIG (reference sequence). This chain's CDR3 is CAWSVHLSTDTQYF. The CDR3 DNA is TGTGCCTGGAGTGTACATCTCAGCACAGATACGCAGTATTTT.